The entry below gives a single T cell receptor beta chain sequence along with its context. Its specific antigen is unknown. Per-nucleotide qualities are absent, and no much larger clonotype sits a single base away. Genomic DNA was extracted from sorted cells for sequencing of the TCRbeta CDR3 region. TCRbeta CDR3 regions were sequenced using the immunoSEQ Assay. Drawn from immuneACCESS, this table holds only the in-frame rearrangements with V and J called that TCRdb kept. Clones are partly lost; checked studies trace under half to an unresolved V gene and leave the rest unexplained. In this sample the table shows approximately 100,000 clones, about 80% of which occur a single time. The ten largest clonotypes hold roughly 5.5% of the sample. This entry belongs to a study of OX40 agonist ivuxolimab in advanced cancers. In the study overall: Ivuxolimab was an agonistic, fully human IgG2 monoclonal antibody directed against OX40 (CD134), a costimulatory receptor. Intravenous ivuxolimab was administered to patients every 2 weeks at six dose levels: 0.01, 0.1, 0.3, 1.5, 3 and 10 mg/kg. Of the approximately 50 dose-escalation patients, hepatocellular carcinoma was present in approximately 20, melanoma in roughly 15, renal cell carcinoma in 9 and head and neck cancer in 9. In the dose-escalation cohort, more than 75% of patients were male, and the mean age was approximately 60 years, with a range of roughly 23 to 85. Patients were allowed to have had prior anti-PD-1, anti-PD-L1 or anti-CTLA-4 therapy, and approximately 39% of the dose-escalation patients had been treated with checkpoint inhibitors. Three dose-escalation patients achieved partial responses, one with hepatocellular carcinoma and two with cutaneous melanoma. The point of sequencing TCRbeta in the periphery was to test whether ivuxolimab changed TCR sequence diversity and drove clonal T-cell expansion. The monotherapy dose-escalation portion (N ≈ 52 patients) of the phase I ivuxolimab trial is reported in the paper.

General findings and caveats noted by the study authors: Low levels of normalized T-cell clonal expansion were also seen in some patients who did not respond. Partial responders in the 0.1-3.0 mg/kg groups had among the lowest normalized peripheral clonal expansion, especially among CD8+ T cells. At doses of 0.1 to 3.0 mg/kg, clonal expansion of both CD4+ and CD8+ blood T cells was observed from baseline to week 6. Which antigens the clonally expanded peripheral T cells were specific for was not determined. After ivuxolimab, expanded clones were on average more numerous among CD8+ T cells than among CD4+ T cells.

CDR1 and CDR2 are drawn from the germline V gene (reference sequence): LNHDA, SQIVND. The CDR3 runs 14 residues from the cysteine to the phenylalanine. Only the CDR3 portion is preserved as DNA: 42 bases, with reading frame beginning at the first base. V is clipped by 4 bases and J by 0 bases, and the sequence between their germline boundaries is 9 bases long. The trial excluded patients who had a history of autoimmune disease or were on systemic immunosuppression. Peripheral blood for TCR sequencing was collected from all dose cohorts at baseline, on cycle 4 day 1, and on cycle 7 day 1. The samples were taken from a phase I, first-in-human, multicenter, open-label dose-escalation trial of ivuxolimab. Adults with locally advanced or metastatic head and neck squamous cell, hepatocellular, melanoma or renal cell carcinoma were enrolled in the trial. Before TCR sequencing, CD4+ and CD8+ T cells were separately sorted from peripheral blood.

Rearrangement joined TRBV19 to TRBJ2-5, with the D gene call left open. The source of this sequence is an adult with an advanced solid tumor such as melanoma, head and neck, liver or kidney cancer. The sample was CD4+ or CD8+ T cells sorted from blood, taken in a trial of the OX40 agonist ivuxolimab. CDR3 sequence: CASSTPSYQETQYF. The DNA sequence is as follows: TGTGCCAGTAGTACCCCCTCGTACCAAGAGACCCAGTACTTC.